This T cell receptor (beta chain) was recovered during a study of T-cell memory formation after mild COVID-19. Across the study: There were largely donor-specific TCR clusters.

Study results and caveats: CD4/CD8 balance characterized clones contracting day 15 to 85, and CD4+ skew characterized later expanders.

CDR3 size: 14 residues. Germline trimming cut 3 bases from V and 8 bases from J; bases unmatched to any gene: 7. The germline gives CDR1 LGHNA, CDR2 YNFKEQ. Worth noting for this clonotype: What it binds is not known.

TCRdb reprocessed the 5' RACE reads via MiXCR and lists one record per CDR3 protein. The sample lists around 180,000 distinct CDR3 sequences, about 18% occurring once. Material for sequencing was PBMCs or a T cell subset sorted from them (not recorded which). The receptor was derived from a man between 18 and 35 years old who had mild COVID-19 (a few samples of this study predate the infection). Cell type and time point are not known. The genes are TRBV4-2 and TRBJ1-2; 9 positions agree with TRBD1. The CDR3 sequence is CASSQATGGVGYTF. As DNA, the CDR3 is TGTGCCAGCAGCCAGGCGACAGGGGGGGTCGGCTACACCTTC.